This T cell receptor beta chain was retrieved from a study of cytotoxic CD8 clonotypes in ibrutinib-treated CLL. Study as a whole: Median treatment time before response sampling was 12 months, range 6 to 36.

There are 11 residues in the CDR3. V lost 6 bases to trimming and J lost 5 bases, with 5 bases between them. Germline CDR1 KGHSH, CDR2 LQKENI. Repertoires were generated with immunoSEQ multiplex PCR, while TCRdb's copy carries only in-frame clones and drops some. This table has fewer than 150,000 clones, around four fifths appearing once. Turning to this clone: The antigen remains undetermined.

Study results and caveats: Sampling times, which were not matched between the groups, differed between sustained-remission patients and progressing patients. Pretreatment clonality was elevated relative to age-matched healthy donors and paralleled circulating CD8+ T-cell counts.

The J gene is TRBJ2-1, the V gene TRBV18; no definite D call. Material: PBMCs, obtained after 24 months of ibrutinib treatment. The clonotype originates from a human donor with chronic lymphocytic leukemia. The CDR3 protein is CASSRNNEQFF. The CDR3 region has the DNA TGTGCCAGCTCCCGCAACAATGAGCAGTTCTTC. The whole variable domain, remainder taken from reference TRBV18 and TRBJ2-1, is NAGVMQNPRHLVRRRGQEARLRCSPMKGHSHVYWYRQLPEEGLKFMVYLQKENIIDESGMPKERFSAEFPKEGPSILRIQQVVRGDSAAYFCASSRNNEQFFGPGTRLTVL.